Listed below are T cell receptor beta chains from one sample, sequenced in a study of blood T cell repertoires in COVID-19. Clones were read by immunoSEQ multiplex PCR, and TCRdb kept only the in-frame ones, dropping some. The sample includes around 280,000 clones, roughly 89% of them seen just once. The specimen sequenced was PBMCs or T cells enriched from blood (not recorded which). The receptors come from a woman aged 40 to 55 who had recovered from COVID-19. Each CDR3 is given with its conserved first and last residue. Each record gives: J gene, D gene, CDR3 length, clone size, V gene, CDR3 protein, CDR3 DNA. D genes are given only for firm matches. For some rows the clone size is stated as once, few or many, or as a class when expanded; others skip it.

>TRBJ1-2|-|14|-|TRBV9
CASSVAADTFGYTF
TGTGCCAGCAGCGTAGCAGCGGATACATTTGGCTACACCTTC
>TRBJ2-2|TRBD2|15|-|TRBV5-1
CASSTEAGATGELFF
TGCGCCAGCAGCACGGAAGCGGGAGCCACCGGGGAGCTGTTTTTT
>TRBJ2-6|TRBD1|17|-|TRBV18
CASSFGQGSSGANVLTF
TGTGCCAGCTCATTTGGACAGGGGAGCTCTGGGGCCAACGTCCTGACTTTC
>TRBJ2-5|TRBD2|15|-|TRBV7-2
CASSPSAGVSETQYF
TGTGCCAGCAGCCCTTCGGCGGGAGTAAGCGAGACCCAGTACTTC
>TRBJ2-7|-|18|-|TRBV3-1/TRBV3-2
CASSPDQARYQVNYEQYF
TGTGCCAGCAGCCCCGACCAAGCTCGATATCAGGTCAACTACGAGCAGTACTTC
>TRBJ2-7|TRBD1|15|-|TRBV5-4
CASSFLRQGGDEQYF
TGTGCCAGCAGCTTCCTCAGACAGGGGGGGGACGAGCAGTACTTC
>TRBJ2-7|TRBD2|14|-|TRBV30
CASPSGPDPYEQYF
TGTGCCTCCCCTAGCGGGCCTGACCCCTACGAGCAGTACTTC
>TRBJ1-1|-|14|few|TRBV2
CASKGNNVNTEAFF
TGTGCCAGCAAGGGGAACAATGTTAACACTGAAGCTTTCTTT
>TRBJ1-1|TRBD1|16|-|TRBV7-2
CASSSPRGQRNTEAFF
TGTGCCAGCAGCTCGCCCCGGGGACAGCGGAACACTGAAGCTTTCTTT
>TRBJ1-1|-|15|-|TRBV19
CASSALSGLNTEAFF
TGTGCCAGTAGTGCCCTCTCAGGGTTGAACACTGAAGCTTTCTTT
>TRBJ1-5|-|14|-|TRBV2
CASSEAGGHQPQHF
TGTGCCAGCAGTGAAGCGGGGGGGCATCAGCCCCAGCATTTT